This TCR beta chain was sequenced for a study of glioma-infiltrating T cells. Using RNA template, CDR3s of TCR alpha and beta were amplified with iRepertoire arm-PCR. TCRdb recomputed calls from the multiplex PCR reads with MiXCR, one row per CDR3 protein. The repertoire includes around 100,000 distinct CDR3 sequences, about 30% of them detected once, and approximately 43% sits in the top ten. V lost 5 bases and J lost 1, with 15 bases in between. The CDR3 is 15 amino acids. Germline values: CDR1 KGHSH, CDR2 LQKENI. Study-wide points: Above-expected tissue-blood divergence occurred in all gliomas, most in low-grade ones. Very few CDR3 sequences were shared between tissue and blood.

On this clonotype itself: The antigen remains unidentified.

The V call is TRBV18, the J call TRBJ2-7, with D perhaps TRBD1 (5 bases). This TCR came from a human donor with low-grade glioma or glioblastoma, undergoing nonglioma brain surgery, or in good health (not recorded which). The sequenced material came from glioma tissue, nonneoplastic brain tissue, or PBMCs (not recorded which). This chain's CDR3 is CASSEHRLNSYEQYF. The CDR3 coding sequence is TGTGCCAGCTCAGAACACAGGTTAAATTCCTACGAGCAGTACTTC.